This is a list of T cell receptor beta chains from one sample in a study of T-cell reconstitution after alpha-beta-depleted transplantation in children. TCRdb re-analysed the PCR reads in MiXCR, keeping a single row per CDR3 protein. The sample holds about 200,000 distinct CDR3 sequences; more than 12% are singletons and the top ten take around 14%. This material consisted of PBMCs from the stem cell graft donor, taken from the stem cell graft. The receptors come from a human donor who donated a stem cell graft to a child with acute lymphoblastic leukemia. The CDR3 runs from the conserved cysteine through the conserved F or W. A D gene is named only where the DNA matches it firmly. Clone size, where shown, is once, few, many, or a class for clones that have expanded.

TRBJ1-1,.,many,TRBV12-3/TRBV12-4,CASSLSQGSVEAFF,TGTGCCAGCAGTTTATCTCAGGGGTCGGTTGAAGCTTTCTTT
TRBJ2-2,.,.,TRBV18,CASSPRFPGTIGAGELFF,TGTGCCAGCTCCCCGAGGTTCCCAGGGACCATTGGTGCCGGGGAGCTGTTTTTT
TRBJ2-1,.,many,TRBV5-1,CASSITTRTDEQFF,TGCGCCAGCAGCATTACGACTAGGACGGATGAGCAGTTCTTC
TRBJ2-1,TRBD2,few,TRBV20-1,CSAPSSPAGIGVF,TGCAGTGCTCCCAGTTCCCCAGCGGGGATTGGCGTCTTC
TRBJ2-3,.,.,TRBV7-9,CASSLNADTQYF,TGTGCCAGCAGCTTAAATGCAGATACGCAGTATTTT
TRBJ1-5,.,.,TRBV7-6,CASSPIGGGDSNQPQHF,TGTGCCAGCAGTCCTATCGGGGGTGGGGATAGCAATCAGCCCCAGCATTTT
TRBJ2-7,TRBD1,many,TRBV15,CATSVQGKSYEQYF,TGTGCCACCAGTGTACAGGGGAAATCCTACGAGCAGTACTTC
TRBJ1-5,.,.,TRBV2,CASNVRGSNQPQHF,TGTGCCAGCAACGTTCGGGGCAGCAATCAGCCCCAGCATTTT
TRBJ1-1,.,.,TRBV12-3/TRBV12-4,CASSFSSAGGNTEAFF,TGTGCCAGCAGTTTTTCCTCGGCAGGCGGGAACACTGAAGCTTTCTTT
TRBJ2-4,TRBD2,.,TRBV7-8,CASSLGLAAPMGGNIQYF,TGTGCCAGCAGCCTAGGACTAGCGGCGCCAATGGGTGGAAACATTCAGTACTTC
TRBJ2-2,.,many,TRBV6-5,CASSYQAFSGRWTGELFF,TGTGCCAGCAGTTACCAAGCATTTAGTGGGAGGTGGACCGGGGAGCTGTTTTTT
TRBJ2-5,.,many,TRBV4-2,CASSQDGEETQYF,TGTGCCAGCAGCCAAGATGGGGAGGAGACCCAGTACTTC
TRBJ1-1,.,many,TRBV6-5,CASSYGGTDHTEAFF,TGTGCCAGCAGTTACGGCGGGACCGACCACACTGAAGCTTTCTTT
TRBJ2-6,TRBD2,.,TRBV27,CASLSLSLARLSGANVLTF,TGTGCCAGCTTGTCCCTCTCACTAGCGCGATTATCTGGGGCCAACGTCCTGACTTTC
TRBJ2-6,TRBD2,few,TRBV12-3/TRBV12-4,CASSRRGGRDSGANVLTF,TGTGCCAGCAGTAGGCGGGGGGGCAGGGACTCTGGGGCCAACGTCCTGACTTTC
TRBJ1-1,TRBD1,.,TRBV20-1,CSARERLRGQDTEAFF,TGCAGTGCTAGAGAGCGACTCAGGGGGCAGGACACTGAAGCTTTCTTT